This T cell receptor beta chain is from a study of glioma-infiltrating T cells (dated by TCRdb to between 2015 and 2016). About the study as a whole: Glioma tissue, non-neoplastic brain tissue and matched peripheral blood mononuclear cells were used as sources from which TCR alpha- and beta-chain repertoires were sequenced. The paired cohort comprised three low-grade glioma patients, roughly 8 primary glioblastoma patients and three non-glioma patients contributing non-neoplastic brain tissue. To gauge divergence between tissue and blood T-cell populations, every tissue-infiltrating repertoire was compared against the peripheral blood repertoire from the same patient.

Remarks on this clonotype: The antigen it binds to is not known. There are no base qualities to consult, and no much larger clone falls within one base.

Overall results and qualifications from the work: VJ-independent divergence between tissue and blood was found to be below expectation in non-neoplastic patients but above expectation in all gliomas, particularly low-grade gliomas. Very few CDR3 sequences were shared between tissue and blood, attributed to high CDR3 diversity and limited sampling. Small numbers underpinned the group comparisons: about 8 glioblastoma patients, three low-grade glioma patients and three non-neoplastic patients.

The iRepertoire nested amplicon-rescue multiplex PCR (arm-PCR) platform was used to amplify TCR alpha and beta CDR3 regions from RNA. The input for one-step reverse transcription and amplification was about 100-400 ng of tissue mRNA or PBMC total RNA. Following bead purification, Illumina adapters were added by a secondary multiplex PCR, and the libraries were gel-purified between 200 and 400 bp. The libraries contained internal 6-nucleotide barcodes that were used for demultiplexing. Sequencing of libraries was performed on an Illumina MiSeq with 2x220 or 2x250 nucleotide paired-end reads. On the study's bioinformatics: Paired reads were merged with FLASH 1.2.11 and aligned to the GRCh37 human genome with BWA-MEM before extracting TRA and TRB reads. For V and J assignment, an IMGT-derived reference of cassette sequences and CDR3 motifs that included pseudogenes was used. Reads were translated in three frames, and productive CDR3s were defined as those with a C...FGXG motif and no stop codons. Unique combinations of V-J cassette pair and CDR3 amino acid sequence were defined as clonotypes. Reads were filtered by Hamming distance, with the threshold set by the sequence error rate of each sample in mapped regions. The public reads were quality trimmed at Q25 with fastp and then assembled into clones with MiXCR by TCRdb, keeping productive beta chains. Rows are unified per CDR3 protein, each entry keeping the most common DNA and genes. These V and J calls rely on TCRdb rather than the paper's analysis. The sample records approximately 17,000 distinct CDR3 sequences, 55% to 70% of which are singletons. Together, the top ten hold 40% to 50% of the sample.

V and J lose 5 bases and 1 base, and a span of 8 bases separates them. The CDR3 covers 13 residues, taking in both the cysteine and the phenylalanine. The kept DNA is CDR3 alone, 39 bases in frame from the first base. CDR1 and CDR2 were assigned from the germline V gene as MNHNS and SASEGT. The sequence derives from a human donor with low-grade glioma or glioblastoma, undergoing nonglioma brain surgery, or in good health (not recorded which). The sample comprised glioma tissue, nonneoplastic brain tissue, or PBMCs (not recorded which). The sequence is built from TRBV6-1 and TRBJ1-1, with no D gene named confidently. The nucleotide sequence reads as follows: TGTGCCAGCAGTCTCACTGAGAACACTGAAGCTTTCTTT. Protein translation: CASSLTENTEAFF.